These 4 T cell receptor beta chains were all obtained from the same sample, sequenced in a study of T cells in Graves' hyperthyroidism and ophthalmopathy (dated by TCRdb to about 2019). Library preparation was by multiplex PCR. The data were produced on an Illumina HiSeq 2000. The TCR beta CDR3 regions were amplified from RNA transcripts. The first round of RT-PCR for the TCR CDR3 was performed with the HTBI primer set and the Qiagen OneStep RT-PCR kit. TCRdb passed the public sequencing reads through fastp at Q25 and MiXCR, retaining productive beta sequences. Rows are unified per CDR3 protein, each entry keeping the most common DNA and genes. The sample yields 600,000 to 750,000 distinct CDR3 sequences; around a sixth were counted once. Around a sixth of the sample goes to the ten largest clones. The specimen was blood. These receptors came from a man in his fifties with Graves' hyperthyroidism.

This clonotype was observed a handful of times. This chain uses TRBV12-3 or TRBV12-4 with TRBJ2-1, with a weak D call TRBD2 (5 bases). The germline V and J ends were trimmed by 5 bases and 7 bases, with 12 bases remaining between them. CDR3 length: 13 amino acids. The CDR3 loop reads CASSPHGVNEQFF. The CDR3 coding sequence is TGTGCCAGCAGTCCTCACGGGGTTAATGAGCAGTTCTTC.

This clonotype was seen many times. The V and J genes are TRBV29-1 and TRBJ2-1; 10 nucleotides agree with TRBD2. CDR1 is SQVTM and CDR2 is ANQGSEA in the germline V gene. Trimming took 4 bases from V and 5 from J; bases not matched to a gene: 11. The CDR3 totals 16 residues. The CDR3 protein is CSVGTEGAGGHNEQFF. For the CDR3, the DNA is TGCAGCGTTGGAACCGAGGGAGCGGGAGGGCACAATGAGCAGTTCTTC.

On this clonotype itself: A much larger clone lies a single base off, so this may be a read error. The V gene is TRBV6-4, the J gene TRBJ1-1, with 8 nucleotides matching TRBD1. The CDR3 is 14 amino acids. In germline, CDR1 is MRHNA, CDR2 SNTAGT. V shed 6 bases, J shed 0 bases, and the junction held 3 bases outside the gene matches. In DNA form, the CDR3 reads TGTGCCAGCAGCCGGACAGGGCTGAACACTGAAGCTTTCTTT. This gives the protein CASSRTGLNTEAFF.

This clonotype turned up a few times. The V and J genes are TRBV25-1 and TRBJ2-6; 9 nucleotides line up with TRBD1. The trim removed 3 bases at V and 0 bases at J, leaving 12 bases unmatched. The germline V gene has CDR1 MGHDK and CDR2 SYGVNS. The CDR3 loop spans 20 amino acids. The CDR3, as DNA: TGTGCCAGCAGTGACCCCGGGTTTGACAGGGGGTTCTCTGGGGCCAACGTCCTGACTTTC. Encoded protein: CASSDPGFDRGFSGANVLTF.